Following are 15 T cell receptor beta chains from one sample sequenced in a study of T cell repertoires in cytomegalovirus infection. Each CDR3 protein gets one entry after TCRdb re-called the reads with MiXCR. The sample lists about 180,000 distinct CDR3 sequences; about 15% were seen once. Material: PBMCs. These receptors all come from a human donor in good health (CMV status not recorded). Some clones in this sample may be carry-over from other donors' samples.

This clonotype was seen a few times. The CDR3: CASSLVSGGHSNQPQHF. The CDR3 DNA is TGTGCCAGCAGCTTAGTGTCCGGAGGCCATAGCAATCAGCCCCAGCATTTT. The genes are TRBV7-2 and TRBJ1-5, with D uncertain. This CDR3 comprises 17 residues. The V gene lost 1 base and the J gene lost 0 bases, with 13 bases spanning the gap. The germline V gene encodes CDR1 SGHTA and CDR2 FQGNSA.

The chain has TRBV29-1 and TRBJ2-7; D call uncertain. The CDR3 length is 13 residues. V was cut by 2 bases and J by 0 bases, with 8 bases left in between. CDR1 is SQVTM, CDR2 ANQGSEA, per germline. CDR3: CSVERISSYEQYF. Here the CDR3 DNA reads TGCAGCGTTGAACGGATAAGCTCCTACGAGCAGTACTTC.

This clonotype has a handful of counts. The J gene is TRBJ1-1, the V gene TRBV3-1, with D perhaps matching TRBD1 (5 bases). V was clipped by 4 bases and J by 2 bases, with 11 bases between them. CDR1 is LGHDT, CDR2 YNNKEL, per germline (reference sequence). This CDR3 comprises 14 residues. CDR3: CASSLLTANTEAFF. The CDR3 DNA sequence: TGTGCCAGCAGCCTCCTGACAGCCAACACTGAAGCTTTCTTT.

The chain recombines TRBV6-1 with TRBJ2-5; 12 bases align to TRBD2. The CDR3 extends over 17 amino acids. Germline values: CDR1 MNHNS, CDR2 SASEGT. V was pared by 5 bases and J by 5 bases, with 12 bases of the junction left unmatched. This CDR3 is CASSYSPRLAGAETQYF. CDR3 nucleotide sequence: TGTGCCAGCAGTTACTCTCCTAGACTAGCGGGGGCGGAGACCCAGTACTTC.

The chain is built from TRBV25-1 and TRBJ2-7, with D tentatively TRBD1 (5 bases). The CDR3 is 14 residues long. V gave up 1 base and J gave up 2 bases, with 9 bases separating them. Germline CDR1 MGHDK, CDR2 SYGVNS. CDR3 sequence: CASSEWGPTYEQYF. For the CDR3, the DNA is TGTGCCAGCAGTGAATGGGGCCCCACCTACGAGCAGTACTTC.

This clonotype was recorded many times. V and J are TRBV28 and TRBJ2-4; D is unclear. CDR3 length: 17 amino acids. Germline V lookup: CDR1 MDHEN, CDR2 SYDVKM. With 1 base removed from V and 0 bases from J, the gap between germline ends came to 13 bases. CDR3 sequence reads: CASSLFPFRLAKNIQYF. For the CDR3, the DNA is TGTGCCAGCAGTTTATTTCCTTTCCGATTAGCCAAAAACATTCAGTACTTC.

This chain connects TRBV29-1 to TRBJ2-3; D may be TRBD2 (6 bases). The CDR3 runs to 12 residues. Per germline, CDR1 SQVTM and CDR2 ANQGSEA. The V end lost 3 bases, the J end lost 3 bases, and 7 bases lay between the germline ends. DNA of the CDR3: TGCAGCGTTGACGGGAGTACAGATACGCAGTATTTT. It codes for CSVDGSTDTQYF.

On this clonotype: A clone one base away is much larger, so this may be a read error. The J gene is TRBJ1-1, the V gene TRBV7-8; D remains unclear. Germline V gene data show CDR1 as SGHVS and CDR2 as FQNEAQ. The length of the CDR3 is 12 residues. The CDR3 DNA is TGTGCCAGCAGATTAGGGCAAACTGAAGCTTTCTTT. Its translation is CASRLGQTEAFF. The full variable domain, its missing parts supplied by reference TRBV7-8 and TRBJ1-1, is GAGVSQSPRYKVAKRGQDVALRCDPISGHVSLFWYQQALGQGPEFLTYFQNEAQLDKSGLPSDRFFAERPEGSVSTLKIQRTQQEDSAVYLCASRLGQTEAFFGQGTRLTVV.

The V gene is TRBV4-3, the J gene TRBJ2-2; possibly TRBD2 for D (6 bases). This CDR3 region has 14 residues. Looked up from germline, CDR1 is LGHNA and CDR2 is YSLEER. The ends were cut back, 0 bases at V and 6 bases at J, with 8 bases in the middle. The CDR3 DNA reads as TGCGCCAGCAGCCAAGAGGAGGGCGCCGGGGAGCTGTTTTTT. Protein: CASSQEEGAGELFF.

In regard to this clonotype: A much larger clone lies one base from this, so it may be a read error. The CDR3 carries no conserved terminal phenylalanine or tryptophan, so it likely arises from a read error. This chain joins TRBV7-9 and TRBJ2-6, with a possible D match to TRBD1 (5 bases). From germline, CDR1 is SEHNR and CDR2 FQNEAQ (reference sequence). Trimming cost V 5 bases and J 0 bases, with 11 bases left between them. The CDR3 is 16 residues long. The CDR3 region has the DNA TGTGCCAGCAGCAAATTTGACAGCTCTGGGGCCAACGTCCTGACTTTA. It is translated as CASSKFDSSGANVLTL.

This clonotype has at least ten counts. The chain uses TRBV6-5 and TRBJ2-2; D unclear. There are 14 residues in the CDR3. Per germline, CDR1 MNHEY and CDR2 SVGAGI. The ends were cut back, 5 bases at V and 4 bases at J, with 11 bases in the middle. This chain's CDR3 is CASSPYWGTGELFF. Written as DNA, the CDR3 is TGTGCCAGCAGTCCTTATTGGGGCACCGGGGAGCTGTTTTTT.

There are many counts of this clonotype. The chain employs TRBV28 and TRBJ1-1; tentative D call: TRBD1 (6 bases). Trimming left V 4 bases short and J 8 bases short, with 14 bases between. Germline assignment: CDR1 MDHEN and CDR2 SYDVKM. This CDR3 has 13 amino acids. DNA of the CDR3: TGTGCCAGCAGTTATTCTATTGGGACAGAAGCTTTCTTT. Protein: CASSYSIGTEAFF.

This clonotype was observed many times. The chain has TRBV14 and TRBJ2-1; D is perhaps TRBD2 (6 bases). The germline gives CDR1 SGHDN, CDR2 FVKESK. Trimming left V 4 bases short and J 6 bases short, with 19 bases between. The CDR3 consists of 16 residues. As DNA, the CDR3 is TGTGCCAGCAGCCCAGGAGTAAGCGGGTATCTCAATGAGCAGTTCTTC. This sequence encodes CASSPGVSGYLNEQFF.

The CDR3 nucleotides are TGTGCCAGCACCCCTGTTAATAGCAATCAGCCCCAGCATTTT. Translating it yields CASTPVNSNQPQHF. This chain joins TRBV19 and TRBJ1-5, with unresolved D. Germline lookup yields CDR1 LNHDA and CDR2 SQIVND (reference sequence). V was shortened by 9 bases and J by 0 bases, with 12 bases between the two germline ends. The CDR3 has 14 amino acids. Together with reference TRBV19 and TRBJ1-5, the CDR3 gives the full variable domain: DGGITQSPKYLFRKEGQNVTLSCEQNLNHDAMYWYRQDPGQGLRLIYYSQIVNDFQKGDIAEGYSVSREKKESFPLTVTSAQKNPTAFYLCASTPVNSNQPQHFGDGTRLSIL.

J is TRBJ1-2 and V is TRBV6-2 or TRBV6-3; D remains unclear. V lost 2 bases and J lost 4, with 8 bases in between. Germline assignment: CDR1 MNHEY and CDR2 SVGEGT. This CDR3 contains 13 residues. CDR3 region: CASSYGSIYGYTF. The CDR3 nucleotides read TGTGCCAGCAGTTACGGGAGCATCTATGGCTACACCTTC.